The clone carrying this T cell receptor (beta chain) was counted a few times. The antigen remains undetermined. Specified time point: peripheral blood 6 weeks after treatment start. Germline trimming cut 1 base from V and 0 bases from J; bases unmatched to any gene: 9. The CDR3 extends over 19 amino acids. CDR1 and CDR2 from the germline V gene are SGHRS and YFSETQ. The data were obtained in a study of PD-L1 blockade in urothelial cancer. Looking at the study overall: Male sex and bladder-origin urothelial cancer were recorded for twenty-five of 29 patients.

Clones were read by immunoSEQ multiplex PCR, and TCRdb kept only the in-frame ones, dropping some. This repertoire shows 45,000 to 60,000 clones, 88% found once; its top ten account for about 2.6%. Whole-study results and caveats: Tumor-linked clones in blood grew more by 3 weeks in durable-benefit patients.

This TCR came from a man aged 60 to 75 with urothelial cancer. Sequences were derived from PBMCs, sampled around atezolizumab (anti-PD-L1) treatment. The rearrangement links TRBV5-1 to TRBJ2-6, with TRBD2 matching 8 bases. The CDR3 sequence is CASSLRPVGTSSGANVLTF. The CDR3, as DNA: TGCGCCAGCAGCTTGCGGCCAGTCGGGACTAGCTCTGGGGCCAACGTCCTGACTTTC.